Below are 19 T cell receptor beta chains sequenced from a single sample in a study of shared clonotypes between healthy human individuals. Here immunoSEQ multiplex PCR was the method, and the copy in TCRdb shows in-frame clones only, minus some. The table includes around 440,000 clones, over 60% detected once. Input material: PBMCs. These TCRs come from a middle-aged woman in good health. Some clones in this sample may be carry-over from other donors' samples.

This clone was counted once. This sequence joins TRBV4-1 and TRBJ2-2; D assignment may be TRBD1 or TRBD2 (5 bases each). The CDR3 contains 17 residues. Trimming took 1 base from V and 4 from J, leaving 16 bases between them. Germline-derived CDR1 and CDR2 are MGHRA and YSYEKL. Here the CDR3 DNA reads TGCGCCAGCAGCCAAGGGGGGTGGAGCGGCTTCACCGGGGAGCTGTTTTTT. Translated: CASSQGGWSGFTGELFF.

The V call is TRBV7-9, the J call TRBJ2-5; D not certain. The last part of the DNA fits TRBJ2-7 better; the J call may be wrong. CDR3 length equals 12 residues. Germline CDR1 SEHNR, CDR2 FQNEAQ (reference sequence). The CDR3: CASSLVRSEQYF. CDR3 DNA: TGTGCCAGCAGCTTAGTTAGATCCGAGCAGTACTTC.

This clone came up once. The V call is TRBV5-1, the J call TRBJ2-2; weak D call: TRBD2 (6 bases). Germline loops: CDR1 SGHRS, CDR2 YFSETQ. CDR3 size: 15 residues. Trimming removed 3 bases at V and 1 base at J, with 10 bases between. The chain's CDR3 is CASSSLAQNTGELFF. The CDR3 coding sequence is TGCGCCAGCAGCTCGCTAGCGCAGAACACCGGGGAGCTGTTTTTT.

V is TRBV28 and J is TRBJ2-1; D not resolved. Deletions cut 8 bases from V and 6 bases from J, with 11 bases between. The CDR3 runs to 12 residues. The germline gives CDR1 MDHEN, CDR2 SYDVKM. CDR3 bases: TGTGCCAGCTGTAAGGCCCTCAATGAGCAGTTCTTC. Translating gives CASCKALNEQFF.

This clone has at least ten counts. The rearrangement joins TRBV18 to TRBJ1-6; D call uncertain. Looked up from germline, CDR1 is KGHSH and CDR2 is LQKENI. The CDR3 extends over 13 amino acids. V was shortened by 0 bases and J by 15 bases, with 12 bases between the two germline ends. CDR3: CASSPPSSPNLHF. CDR3 bases: TGTGCCAGCTCACCACCGTCCTCACCGAACCTCCACTTT.

Points on this clone: A read error is likely here: a far larger clone is one base away. This chain joins TRBV18 and TRBJ2-7; 14 bases fit TRBD2. The CDR3 contains 19 residues. Looked up from germline, CDR1 is KGHSH and CDR2 is LQKENI. The CDR3 DNA sequence: TGTGCCAGCTCACCACCCTACTCGGGACTAGCGGGAGATTTGAACGAGCAGCACTTC. Its translation is CASSPPYSGLAGDLNEQHF.

The V and J genes are TRBV30 and TRBJ1-1; 9 nucleotides match TRBD1. V was clipped by 8 bases and J by 6 bases; unmatched bases: 13. Germline V gene data show CDR1 as GTSNPN and CDR2 as SVGIG (reference sequence). This CDR3 contains 14 residues. The CDR3 spells CALTLDRGFAEAFF. The CDR3, as DNA: TGTGCCCTTACCCTGGACAGGGGCTTTGCTGAAGCTTTCTTT.

This chain links TRBV18 with TRBJ2-7, with D perhaps matching TRBD1 or TRBD2 (5 bases each). This CDR3 spans 14 amino acids. CDR1 is KGHSH and CDR2 is LQKENI in the germline V gene. Trimming shortened V by 2 bases and J by 7 bases, and 15 bases separated the two germline ends. The CDR3 reads CASSPAGAGGEQYF. The CDR3 region has the DNA TGTGCCAGCTCACCAGCCGGGGCAGGTGGTGAGCAGTACTTC. Looking up the rest from reference TRBV18 and TRBJ2-7 gives the full variable domain: NAGVMQNPRHLVRRRGQEARLRCSPMKGHSHVYWYRQLPEEGLKFMVYLQKENIIDESGMPKERFSAEFPKEGPSILRIQQVVRGDSAAYFCASSPAGAGGEQYFGPGTRLTVT.

The V and J genes are TRBV29-1 and TRBJ2-3; 7 bases are shared with TRBD1. This CDR3 has 14 amino acids. Germline lookup yields CDR1 SQVTM and CDR2 ANQGSEA. The V gene end was trimmed by 4 bases and the J gene end by 6 bases; junction bases not matched to a gene: 10. DNA for the CDR3: TGCAGCGTTGCGTTGACAGGGAATACGGATACGCAGTATTTT. It is translated as CSVALTGNTDTQYF.

This clone was picked up many times. The V gene is TRBV4-2, the J gene TRBJ2-6; D is unclear. Per the germline V gene, CDR1 is LGHNA and CDR2 is YNFKEQ. CDR3 length equals 15 residues. With 0 bases removed from V and 8 bases from J, the gap between germline ends came to 11 bases. The CDR3 bases are TGTGCCAGCAGCCAAGACCGACTCCAATCCAACGTCCTGACTTTC. Protein product: CASSQDRLQSNVLTF.

Notes on this clone: This likely traces to a read error, being one base from a far larger clone. This chain uses TRBV30 with TRBJ2-7; TRBD2 might be the D (5 bases). The CDR3 has 15 amino acids. Germline V CDR1 and CDR2: GTSNPN, SVGIG (reference sequence). With 4 bases removed from V and 2 bases from J, the gap between germline ends came to 18 bases. This CDR3 reads CAWNVGLAGAYEQYF. As DNA, the CDR3 is TGTGCCTGGAATGTCGGGCTAGCCGGCGCCTACGAGCAGTACTTC.

V and J are TRBV28 and TRBJ1-5; TRBD1 agrees at 8 bases. J gave up 4 bases and V 1 base, and 9 bases lay outside the gene matches. The CDR3 has 17 amino acids. The germline CDR1 and CDR2 sequences are MDHEN and SYDVKM. This chain's CDR3 is CASSLSSAGGLNQPQHF. The CDR3 DNA follows: TGTGCCAGCAGTTTATCCTCGGCAGGGGGCCTTAATCAGCCCCAGCATTTT.

The chain uses TRBV7-3 and TRBJ2-3; TRBD2 agrees at 8 bases. The J segment lost 2 bases and the V segment lost 5 bases, leaving 6 bases of the junction unmatched. This CDR3 spans 15 amino acids. Germline-derived CDR1 and CDR2 are SGHTA and FQGTGA. DNA of the CDR3: TGTGCCAGCAGCCCTGCTAGCGGGTACACAGATACGCAGTATTTT. Translating it yields CASSPASGYTDTQYF.

The chain recombines TRBV4-3 with TRBJ2-1; possible D gene TRBD2, 7 bases. Germline assignment: CDR1 LGHNA and CDR2 YSLEER. Trimming stripped 1 base from V and 9 bases from J, with 16 bases between. The CDR3 has 15 amino acids. CDR3 nucleotide sequence: TGCGCCAGCAGCCAAGTAGAAGGACTAGGGGGTGAGCAGTTCTTC. As protein: CASSQVEGLGGEQFF.

For this clone: A much larger clone sits a single nucleotide away, making a read error possible. The rearrangement links TRBV7-3 to TRBJ2-3; D is uncertain. The V gene lost 1 base and the J gene lost 6 bases, with 5 bases spanning the gap. This CDR3 is built from 12 residues. Germline CDR1 and CDR2: SGHTA and FQGTGA. DNA of the CDR3: TGTGCCAGCAGCTTAAGTGGCGATACGCAGTATTTT. Protein: CASSLSGDTQYF.

V usage is TRBV6-5 and J usage is TRBJ2-2; D uncertain. Trimming took 7 bases from V and 0 from J, leaving 9 bases between them. Germline V lookup: CDR1 MNHEY, CDR2 SVGAGI. This CDR3 has 14 amino acids. CDR3 nucleotides: TGTGCCAGCAAGATGGCAACGAACACCGGGGAGCTGTTTTTT. Translated, it gives CASKMATNTGELFF.

As regards this clone: With only one base between it and a far larger clone, this is likely a read error. The chain employs TRBV11-2 and TRBJ2-5, with D possibly being TRBD1 or TRBD2 (5 bases each). The ends were cut back, 5 bases at V and 1 base at J, with 14 bases in the middle. The CDR3 has 15 amino acids. The germline CDR1 and CDR2 sequences are SGHAT and FQNNGV. As DNA, the CDR3 is TGTGCCAGCAGCCTAGCCGGGGCAGCCCAAGAGACCCAGTACTTC. This codes for CASSLAGAAQETQYF.

This clone appeared a single time. The chain links TRBV6-1 to TRBJ1-5; D gene ambiguous. This CDR3 spans 14 amino acids. V lost 2 bases and J 4 bases, leaving 9 bases between the germline ends. Germline V gives CDR1 MNHNS, CDR2 SASEGT. This chain's CDR3 is CASSEQPWNQPQHF. For the CDR3, the DNA is TGTGCCAGCAGTGAACAGCCATGGAATCAGCCCCAGCATTTT.

Details on this clone: Different DNA sequences within this sample yield the same CDR3. The chain combines TRBV29-1 with TRBJ1-2; D remains unclear. V was cut by 0 bases and J by 6 bases, with 14 bases left in between. CDR1 and CDR2 from the germline V gene are SQVTM and ANQGSEA. CDR3 length: 14 residues. This CDR3 reads CSVEERGQVDGYTF. CDR3 sequence (DNA): TGCAGCGTTGAAGAACGTGGGCAGGTCGATGGCTACACCTTC.